The T cell receptor beta chain described here comes from a study of blood T cell repertoires in COVID-19. Study-wide context: Acute and convalescent COVID-19 samples came from the United States, Italy and Spain. T cells, B-cell-depleted T cells, or PBMCs supplied cDNA or gDNA.

In the authors' methods: Estimated nucleated cell counts came from reference gene primer amplification. Generated by immunoSEQ multiplex PCR, the TCRdb table keeps only in-frame clones and is missing some. That table supplies the V and J calls and clone size; D and trimming were determined from the DNA. The table includes about 130,000 clones, over 75% detected once. This CDR3 has 14 residues. Per the germline V gene, CDR1 is SGDLS and CDR2 is YYNGEE. Germline trimming cut 4 bases from V and 7 bases from J; bases unmatched to any gene: 5. J is TRBJ1-6 and V is TRBV9; 7 bases are shared with TRBD1. The receptor comes from a man between 35 and 55 years old with active or convalescent COVID-19. What was sequenced was peripheral blood. CDR3 protein: CASSRGTDNSPLHF. Here the CDR3 DNA reads TGTGCCAGCAGCCGCGGGACAGACAATTCACCCCTCCACTTT.